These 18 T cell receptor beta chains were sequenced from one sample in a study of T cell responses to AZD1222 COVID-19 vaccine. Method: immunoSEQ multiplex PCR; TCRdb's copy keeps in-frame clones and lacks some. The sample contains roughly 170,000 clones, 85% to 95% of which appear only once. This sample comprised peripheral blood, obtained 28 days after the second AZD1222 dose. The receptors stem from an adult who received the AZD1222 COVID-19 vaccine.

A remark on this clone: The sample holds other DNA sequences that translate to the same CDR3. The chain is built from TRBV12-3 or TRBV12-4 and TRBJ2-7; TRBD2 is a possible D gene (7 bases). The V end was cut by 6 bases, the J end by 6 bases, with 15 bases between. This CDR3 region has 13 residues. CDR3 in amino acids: CASSMLRGAEQYF. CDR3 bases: TGTGCCAGCAGCATGCTCCGGGGGGCCGAGCAGTACTTC.

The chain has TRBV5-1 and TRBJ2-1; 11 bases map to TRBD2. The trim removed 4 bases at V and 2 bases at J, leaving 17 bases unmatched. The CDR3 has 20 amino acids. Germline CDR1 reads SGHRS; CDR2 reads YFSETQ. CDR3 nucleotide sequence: TGCGCCAGCAGCCGACAAAGCACTAGCGGGGGCCTGTTTGCCTACAATGAGCAGTTCTTC. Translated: CASSRQSTSGGLFAYNEQFF.

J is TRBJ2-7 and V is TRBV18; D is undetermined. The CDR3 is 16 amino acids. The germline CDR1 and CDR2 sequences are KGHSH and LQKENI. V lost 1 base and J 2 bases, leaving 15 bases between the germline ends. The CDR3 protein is CASSPRLDSRPYEQYF. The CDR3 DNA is TGTGCCAGCTCACCACGCCTCGACTCTCGACCCTACGAGCAGTACTTC.

The DNA for the CDR3 is TGTGCCAGCAGCCCCCGGGACAGGGGATACACTGAAGCTTTCTTT. As protein: CASSPRDRGYTEAFF. The chain recombines TRBV7-2 with TRBJ1-1; 10 bases align to TRBD1. Trimming took 5 bases from V and 3 from J; bases not matched to a gene: 6. The CDR3 contains 15 residues. CDR1 and CDR2 from the germline V gene are SGHTA and FQGNSA.

CDR3 sequence reads: CASSQGQGAREQYF. CDR3 DNA sequence: TGCGCCAGCAGCCAAGGTCAGGGAGCGAGGGAGCAGTACTTC. The chain couples TRBV4-3 to TRBJ2-7; D possibly matches TRBD1 or TRBD2 (5 bases each). Trimming removed 1 base at V and 7 bases at J, with 14 bases between. The CDR3 is 14 residues long. Per germline, CDR1 LGHNA and CDR2 YSLEER.

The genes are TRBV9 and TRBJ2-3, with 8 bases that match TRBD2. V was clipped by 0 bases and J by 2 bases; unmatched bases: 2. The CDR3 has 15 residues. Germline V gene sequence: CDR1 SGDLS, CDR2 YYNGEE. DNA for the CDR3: TGTGCCAGCAGCGTAGGAGCGGGGGACACAGATACGCAGTATTTT. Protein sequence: CASSVGAGDTDTQYF.

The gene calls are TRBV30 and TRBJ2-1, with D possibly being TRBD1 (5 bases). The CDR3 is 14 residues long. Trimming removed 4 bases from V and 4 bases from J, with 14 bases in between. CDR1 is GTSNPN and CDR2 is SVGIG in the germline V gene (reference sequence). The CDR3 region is CAWKDSMVYNEQFF. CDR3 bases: TGTGCCTGGAAAGACAGTATGGTTTACAATGAGCAGTTCTTC.

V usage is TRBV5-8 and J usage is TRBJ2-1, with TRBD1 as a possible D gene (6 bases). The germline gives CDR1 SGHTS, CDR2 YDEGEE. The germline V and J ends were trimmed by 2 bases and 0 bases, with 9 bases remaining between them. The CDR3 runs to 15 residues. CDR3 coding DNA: TGTGCCAGCAGCTTCACAGGGAGCTCCTACAATGAGCAGTTCTTC. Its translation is CASSFTGSSYNEQFF.

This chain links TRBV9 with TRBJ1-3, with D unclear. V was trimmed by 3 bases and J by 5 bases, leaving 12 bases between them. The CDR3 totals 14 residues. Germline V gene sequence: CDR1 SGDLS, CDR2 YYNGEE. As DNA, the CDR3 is TGTGCCAGCAGCGCCGCCGGACCAAGAAACACCATATATTTT. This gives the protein CASSAAGPRNTIYF.

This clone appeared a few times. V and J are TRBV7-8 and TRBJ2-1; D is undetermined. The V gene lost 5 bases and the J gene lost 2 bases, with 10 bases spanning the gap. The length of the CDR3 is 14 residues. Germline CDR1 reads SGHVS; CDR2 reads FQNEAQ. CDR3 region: CASSPLGAYNEQFF. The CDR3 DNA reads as TGTGCCAGCAGCCCTCTAGGTGCCTACAATGAGCAGTTCTTC.

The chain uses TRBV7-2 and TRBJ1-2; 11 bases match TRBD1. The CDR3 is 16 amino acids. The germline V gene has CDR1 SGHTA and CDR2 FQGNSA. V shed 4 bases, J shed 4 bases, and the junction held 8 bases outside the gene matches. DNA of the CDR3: TGTGCCAGCAGCTGGGACAGGGGGTCGAATGGCTATGGCTACACCTTC. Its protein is CASSWDRGSNGYGYTF.

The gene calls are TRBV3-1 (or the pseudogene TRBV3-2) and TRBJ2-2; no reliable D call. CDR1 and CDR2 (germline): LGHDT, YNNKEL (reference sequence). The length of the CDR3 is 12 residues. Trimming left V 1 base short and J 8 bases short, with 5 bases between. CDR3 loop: CASSQVSGELFF. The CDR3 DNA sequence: TGTGCCAGCAGCCAAGTCTCGGGGGAGCTGTTTTTT.

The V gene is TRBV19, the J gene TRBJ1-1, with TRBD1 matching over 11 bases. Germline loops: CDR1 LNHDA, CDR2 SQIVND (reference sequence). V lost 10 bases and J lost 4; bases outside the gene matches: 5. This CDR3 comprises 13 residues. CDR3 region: CATGQGAVTEAFF. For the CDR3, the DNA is TGTGCCACCGGACAGGGGGCAGTCACTGAAGCTTTCTTT.

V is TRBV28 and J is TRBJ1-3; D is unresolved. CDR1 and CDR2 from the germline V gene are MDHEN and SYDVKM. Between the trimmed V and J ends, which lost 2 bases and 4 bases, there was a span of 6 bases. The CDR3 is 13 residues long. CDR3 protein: CASSLQWGNTIYF. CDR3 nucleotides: TGTGCCAGCAGTTTACAATGGGGAAACACCATATATTTT.

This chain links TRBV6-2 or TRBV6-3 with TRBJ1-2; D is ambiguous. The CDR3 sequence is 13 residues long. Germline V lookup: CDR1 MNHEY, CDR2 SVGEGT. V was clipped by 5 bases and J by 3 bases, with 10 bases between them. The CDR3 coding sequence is TGTGCCAGCAGTCCCTCAAGCTACTATGGCTACACCTTC. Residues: CASSPSSYYGYTF.

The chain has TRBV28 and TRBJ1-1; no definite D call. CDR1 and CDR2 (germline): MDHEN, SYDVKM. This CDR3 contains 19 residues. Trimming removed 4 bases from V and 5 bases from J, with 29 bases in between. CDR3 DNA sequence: TGTGCCAGCAGTTCTCCCCGTCTTAGTGGGTCCGGACGAGGGACTGAAGCTTTCTTT. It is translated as CASSSPRLSGSGRGTEAFF.

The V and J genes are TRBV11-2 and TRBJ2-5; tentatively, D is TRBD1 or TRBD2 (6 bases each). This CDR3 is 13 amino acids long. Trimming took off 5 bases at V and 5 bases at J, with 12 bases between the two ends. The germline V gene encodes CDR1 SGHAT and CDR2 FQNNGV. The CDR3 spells CASSGGGWETQYF. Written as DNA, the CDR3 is TGTGCCAGCAGCGGAGGGGGTTGGGAGACCCAGTACTTC.

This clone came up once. The CDR3 sequence is CASSSDHRVDTF. CDR3 bases: TGTGCCAGCAGCTCGGACCACCGCGTCGACACCTTC. The chain employs TRBV5-6 and TRBJ1-2; D not resolved. From germline, CDR1 is SGHDT and CDR2 YYEEEE. The CDR3 is 12 amino acids. V was pared by 3 bases and J by 12 bases, with 15 bases between.